These 20 T cell receptor beta chains originate from one sample sequenced in a study of T cells after yellow fever vaccination (dated by TCRdb to about 2019). The library was prepared using 5' RACE. For sequencing, an Illumina NovaSeq 6000 was employed. In TCRdb, the public reads were trimmed at Q25 with fastp and aligned with MiXCR, with productive beta chains retained. Rows are unified per CDR3 protein, each entry keeping the most common DNA and genes. A total of roughly 170,000 distinct CDR3 sequences appear in this sample, 7% to 10% of them only once. 35% to 40% of the sample rests with the top ten. Read against the paper, the sample's treatment or condition label means: live attenuated yellow fever vaccine strain. The specimen comprised CD8+ T cells sorted from PBMCs, sampled 45 days after the yellow fever booster vaccination. The receptors come from a man aged 18 to 30 who received the YFV17D yellow fever vaccine.

CDR3 in amino acids: CASSGQSANTGELFF. Written as DNA, the CDR3 is TGTGCCAGTAGTGGACAGAGCGCGAACACCGGGGAGCTGTTTTTT. The chain links TRBV19 to TRBJ2-2, with D maybe TRBD1 (6 bases). V lost 5 bases and J lost 0, with 10 bases in between. This CDR3 has 15 residues. Germline V gives CDR1 LNHDA, CDR2 SQIVND (reference sequence). Using reference TRBV19 and TRBJ2-2 for the parts outside the CDR3, the full variable domain is DGGITQSPKYLFRKEGQNVTLSCEQNLNHDAMYWYRQDPGQGLRLIYYSQIVNDFQKGDIAEGYSVSREKKESFPLTVTSAQKNPTAFYLCASSGQSANTGELFFGEGSRLTVL.

The sample holds a few counts of this clonotype. The chain has TRBV6-2 or TRBV6-3 and TRBJ1-1; 8 bases agree with TRBD1. V gave up 7 bases and J gave up 1 base; unmatched junction bases: 5. Germline lookup yields CDR1 MNHEY and CDR2 SVGEGT. The length of the CDR3 is 14 residues. CDR3 DNA sequence: TGTGCCAGCACTCTTGGGACAGGGAACACTGAAGCTTTCTTT. Protein product: CASTLGTGNTEAFF.

This clonotype was found many times. The chain carries TRBV15 and TRBJ2-1; D is uncertain. Per germline, CDR1 LNHNV and CDR2 YYDKDF (reference sequence). Trimming cost V 0 bases and J 0 bases, with 9 bases left between them. The CDR3 loop spans 16 amino acids. The CDR3 region is CATSRDMLSSYNEQFF. As DNA, the CDR3 is TGTGCCACCAGCAGAGATATGCTGAGCTCCTACAATGAGCAGTTCTTC.

Ten or more counts support this clonotype. The rearrangement links TRBV25-1 to TRBJ2-7, with 7 bases fitting TRBD1. In germline, CDR1 is MGHDK, CDR2 SYGVNS. Losses at the gene ends were 4 bases for V and 2 bases for J; bases not matched to a gene: 2. CDR3 length: 13 amino acids. The CDR3 DNA reads TGTGCCAGCAGTGCGACAGGGACCTACGAGCAGTACTTC. Translating it yields CASSATGTYEQYF.

CDR3: CASSLVGQGALYTQYF. CDR3 DNA sequence: TGTGCCAGCAGCTTAGTAGGCCAGGGGGCACTGTATACGCAGTATTTT. This chain joins TRBV7-9 and TRBJ2-3, with 8 bases lining up with TRBD1. The junction had 10 bases not matched to a gene; V was cut back by 1 base and J by 7 bases. The length of the CDR3 is 16 residues. Germline CDR1 is SEHNR and CDR2 is FQNEAQ (reference sequence).

This clonotype occurred a few times. This chain's CDR3 is CASSPAGSYEQYF. CDR3 in DNA: TGTGCCAGCAGCCCCGCGGGGAGCTACGAGCAGTACTTC. The V gene is TRBV7-8, the J gene TRBJ2-7; D may be TRBD2 (6 bases). The V end lost 5 bases, the J end lost 3 bases, and 11 bases lay between the germline ends. CDR3 length: 13 amino acids. Germline CDR1 SGHVS, CDR2 FQNEAQ.

This clonotype has at least ten counts. The chain couples TRBV4-1 to TRBJ2-7; D perhaps matches TRBD2 (5 bases). Trimming took 0 bases from V and 5 from J, leaving 8 bases between them. Germline-derived CDR1 and CDR2 are MGHRA and YSYEKL. The CDR3 loop spans 13 amino acids. The CDR3 DNA reads as TGCGCCAGCAGCCAAGATTGGGGAGACGAGCAGTACTTC. Translation: CASSQDWGDEQYF.

This clonotype was detected ten times or more. The V and J genes are TRBV7-9 and TRBJ1-1; no clear D. Germline V gene data show CDR1 as SEHNR and CDR2 as FQNEAQ (reference sequence). The CDR3 totals 14 residues. The V end was cut by 3 bases, the J end by 1 base, with 9 bases between. The CDR3 sequence is CASSFTPGNTEAFF. The CDR3 bases are TGTGCCAGCAGCTTTACCCCAGGGAACACTGAAGCTTTCTTT.

J is TRBJ1-4 and V is TRBV7-2, with D possibly being TRBD1 (6 bases). CDR3 length: 18 amino acids. V lost 1 base and J 7 bases, leaving 22 bases between the germline ends. Germline CDR1 is SGHTA and CDR2 is FQGNSA. CDR3 region: CASSLDGGGLIVFEKLFF. DNA of the CDR3: TGTGCCAGCAGCTTAGACGGGGGGGGCTTGATCGTTTTTGAAAAACTGTTTTTT.

The CDR3 DNA reads TGCAGTGCTATGGTGTTGGGCTCAGGCCCCTATGGCTACACCTTC. It translates to CSAMVLGSGPYGYTF. The chain is built from TRBV20-1 and TRBJ1-2; no definite D call. Germline CDR1 and CDR2: DFQATT and SNEGSKA (reference sequence). The V gene lost 4 bases and the J gene lost 4 bases, with 19 bases spanning the gap. CDR3 length: 15 amino acids.

This clonotype was recorded a few times. V gene TRBV6-5 combines with J gene TRBJ1-1; a weak D match, TRBD1 (5 bases). The CDR3 has 15 amino acids. Germline lookup yields CDR1 MNHEY and CDR2 SVGAGI. Trimming took 0 bases from V and 1 from J, leaving 9 bases between them. CDR3 sequence reads: CASSYSSGKNTEAFF. The CDR3 nucleotides are TGTGCCAGCAGTTACTCGTCAGGGAAGAACACTGAAGCTTTCTTT.

This clonotype occurred a few times. V and J are TRBV4-1 and TRBJ2-5; possibly TRBD2 for D (7 bases). The CDR3 length is 14 residues. The germline V and J ends were trimmed by 5 bases and 3 bases, with 13 bases remaining between them. CDR1 MGHRA and CDR2 YSYEKL come from the germline V gene. CDR3 residues: CASSGGAGEETQYF. CDR3 bases: TGCGCCAGCAGCGGGGGGGCAGGGGAAGAGACCCAGTACTTC.

The genes are TRBV20-1 and TRBJ1-1, with D perhaps matching TRBD1 (6 bases). Trimming shortened V by 3 bases and J by 1 base, and 15 bases separated the two germline ends. The CDR3 has 15 residues. Germline V gene sequence: CDR1 DFQATT, CDR2 SNEGSKA (reference sequence). CDR3 region: CSARTFTQGNTEAFF. CDR3 coding DNA: TGCAGTGCTAGGACCTTCACACAGGGGAACACTGAAGCTTTCTTT.

The chain has TRBV6-1 and TRBJ1-2; 9 bases line up with TRBD1. This CDR3 is built from 17 residues. Per germline, CDR1 MNHNS and CDR2 SASEGT. Trimming took 8 bases from V and 6 from J; bases not matched to a gene: 19. The CDR3 DNA reads as TGTGCCAGCTCCAGGCCGGGACAGGGCTTGAGTATCGATGGCTACACCTTC. This translates into CASSRPGQGLSIDGYTF.

In this sample, this clonotype turned up a few times. The chain uses TRBV5-8 and TRBJ2-1, with D perhaps matching TRBD1 or TRBD2 (7 bases each). V lost 0 bases and J lost 3, with 16 bases in between. The CDR3 totals 17 residues. CDR1 SGHTS and CDR2 YDEGEE come from the germline V gene. CDR3 DNA sequence: TGTGCCAGCAGCTTGGCCGGCGGGGGACAGTACTACAATGAGCAGTTCTTC. It codes for CASSLAGGGQYYNEQFF.

This clonotype was detected only a few times. The gene calls are TRBV4-1 and TRBJ2-1; 15 bases fit TRBD2. This CDR3 has 18 amino acids. V lost 0 bases, J lost 4 bases, and 4 bases stayed unmatched. Germline values: CDR1 MGHRA, CDR2 YSYEKL. The CDR3 DNA reads TGCGCCAGCAGCCAAGATCTAGGGACTAGCGGGGGGTACAATGAGCAGTTCTTC. It is translated as CASSQDLGTSGGYNEQFF.

V gene TRBV12-3 or TRBV12-4 combines with J gene TRBJ2-7, with D possibly being TRBD1 (5 bases). V lost 6 bases and J lost 3, with 12 bases in between. CDR3 length: 13 amino acids. The CDR3 nucleotides are TGTGCCAGCAGGGGGCAACAGGTCTACGAGCAGTACTTC. This translates into CASRGQQVYEQYF.

This chain uses TRBV4-2 with TRBJ2-1; weak D call: TRBD2 (6 bases). Germline lookup yields CDR1 LGHNA and CDR2 YNFKEQ. Trimming stripped 0 bases from V and 9 bases from J, with 15 bases between. This CDR3 region has 15 residues. CDR3 sequence (DNA): TGTGCCAGCAGCCAAGAGGAGGGAAGTGCGGGTGAGCAGTTCTTC. It codes for CASSQEEGSAGEQFF.

This chain uses TRBV4-1 with TRBJ2-1, with D tentatively TRBD2 (6 bases). The CDR3 is 18 amino acids. Germline V gene sequence: CDR1 MGHRA, CDR2 YSYEKL. V was cut by 1 base and J by 0 bases, with 16 bases left in between. The CDR3 DNA is TGCGCCAGCAGCCAAGGCGGGTCGGAGGGGAGCTCCTACAATGAGCAGTTCTTC. Protein product: CASSQGGSEGSSYNEQFF.

CDR3: CASSPYRAYEQYV. As DNA, the CDR3 is TGTGCCAGCAGCCCGTACAGGGCCTACGAGCAGTACGTC. V is TRBV12-3 or TRBV12-4 and J is TRBJ2-7; D possibly corresponds to TRBD1 (6 bases). This CDR3 comprises 13 residues. Trimming removed 6 bases at V and 2 bases at J, with 11 bases between.